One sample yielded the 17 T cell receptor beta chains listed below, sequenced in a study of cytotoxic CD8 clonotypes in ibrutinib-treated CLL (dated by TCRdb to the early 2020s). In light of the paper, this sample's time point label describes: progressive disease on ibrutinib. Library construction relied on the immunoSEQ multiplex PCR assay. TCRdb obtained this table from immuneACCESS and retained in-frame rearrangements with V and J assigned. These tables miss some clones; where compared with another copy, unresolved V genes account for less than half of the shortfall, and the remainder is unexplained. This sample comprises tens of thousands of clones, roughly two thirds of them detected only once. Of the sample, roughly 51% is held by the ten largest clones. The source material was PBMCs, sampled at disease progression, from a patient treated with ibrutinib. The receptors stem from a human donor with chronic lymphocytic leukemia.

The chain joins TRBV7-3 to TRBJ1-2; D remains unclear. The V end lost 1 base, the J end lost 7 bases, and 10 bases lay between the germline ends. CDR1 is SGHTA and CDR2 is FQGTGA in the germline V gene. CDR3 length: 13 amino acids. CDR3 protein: CASSLSPGSGYTF. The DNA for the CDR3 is TGTGCCAGCAGCTTAAGCCCAGGTAGTGGCTACACCTTC.

CDR3 amino acids: CASTDYNEQFF. CDR3 DNA: TGTGCCAGCACTGACTACAATGAGCAGTTCTTC. The chain combines TRBV6-5 with TRBJ2-1; D is unresolved. From germline, CDR1 is MNHEY and CDR2 SVGAGI. This CDR3 is 11 amino acids long. V lost 7 bases, J lost 3 bases, and 4 bases lay in between.

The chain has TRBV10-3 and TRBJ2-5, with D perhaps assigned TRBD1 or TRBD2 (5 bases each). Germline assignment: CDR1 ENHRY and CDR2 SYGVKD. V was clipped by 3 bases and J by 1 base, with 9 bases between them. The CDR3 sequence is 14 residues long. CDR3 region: CAISETRGQETQYF. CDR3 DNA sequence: TGTGCCATCAGTGAAACGAGGGGCCAAGAGACCCAGTACTTC.

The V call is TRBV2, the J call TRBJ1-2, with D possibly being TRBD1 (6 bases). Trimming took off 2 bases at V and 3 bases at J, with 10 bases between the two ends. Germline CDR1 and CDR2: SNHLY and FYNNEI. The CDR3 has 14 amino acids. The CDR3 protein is CASSEPRGDYGYTF. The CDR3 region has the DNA TGTGCCAGCAGTGAACCAAGGGGGGACTATGGCTACACCTTC.

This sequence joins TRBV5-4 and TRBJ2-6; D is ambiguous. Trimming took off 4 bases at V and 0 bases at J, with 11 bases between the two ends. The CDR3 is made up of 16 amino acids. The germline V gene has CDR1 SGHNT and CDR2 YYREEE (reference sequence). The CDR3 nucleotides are TGTGCCAGCAGCCCTGGCGGCTTCTCTGGGGCCAACGTCCTGACTTTC. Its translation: CASSPGGFSGANVLTF.

CDR3 amino acids: CASSWDTGNSYEQYF. The CDR3 DNA reads as TGCGCCAGCAGCTGGGACACAGGGAACTCCTACGAGCAGTACTTC. This chain uses TRBV5-1 with TRBJ2-7, with a weak D call TRBD1 (6 bases). Germline CDR1 and CDR2: SGHRS and YFSETQ. Between the trimmed V and J ends, which lost 3 bases and 0 bases, there was a span of 13 bases. The CDR3 loop spans 15 amino acids.

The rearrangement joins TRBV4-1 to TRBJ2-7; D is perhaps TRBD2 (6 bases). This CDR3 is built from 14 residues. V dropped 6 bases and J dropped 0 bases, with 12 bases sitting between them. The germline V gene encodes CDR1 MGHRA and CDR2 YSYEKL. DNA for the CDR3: TGCGCCAGCAGGAGGTTCGGGGGCTCCTACGAGCAGTACTTC. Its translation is CASRRFGGSYEQYF.

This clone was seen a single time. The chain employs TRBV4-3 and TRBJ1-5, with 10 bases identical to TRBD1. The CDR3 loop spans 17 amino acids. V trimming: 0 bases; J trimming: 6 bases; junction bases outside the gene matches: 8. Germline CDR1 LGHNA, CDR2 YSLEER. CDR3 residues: CASSQDWDRGGGQPQHF. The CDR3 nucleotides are TGCGCCAGCAGCCAAGATTGGGACAGGGGAGGAGGTCAGCCCCAGCATTTT.

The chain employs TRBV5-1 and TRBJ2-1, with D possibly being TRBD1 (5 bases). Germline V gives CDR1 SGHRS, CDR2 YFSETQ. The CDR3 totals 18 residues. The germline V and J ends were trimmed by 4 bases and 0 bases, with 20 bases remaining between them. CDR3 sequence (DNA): TGCGCCAGCAGCCGTACATTGGGCAGGGCTAACTCCTACAATGAGCAGTTCTTC. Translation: CASSRTLGRANSYNEQFF.

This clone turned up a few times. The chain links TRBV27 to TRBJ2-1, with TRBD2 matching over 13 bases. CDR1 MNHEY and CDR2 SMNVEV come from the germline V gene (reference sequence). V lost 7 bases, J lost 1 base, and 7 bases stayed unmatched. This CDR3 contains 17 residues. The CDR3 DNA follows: TGTGCCAGCACTCCGGGACTAGCGGGGTGGTCCTACAATGAGCAGTTCTTC. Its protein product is CASTPGLAGWSYNEQFF.

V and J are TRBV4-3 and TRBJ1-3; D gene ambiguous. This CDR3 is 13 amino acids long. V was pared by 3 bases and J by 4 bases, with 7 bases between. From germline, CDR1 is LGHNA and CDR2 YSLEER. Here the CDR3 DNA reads TGCGCCAGCAGCCAGGCGAGGGGAAACACCATATATTTT. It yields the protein CASSQARGNTIYF.

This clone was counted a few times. CDR3 sequence: CASALRPQGTIGKQPQHF. The DNA of the CDR3 is TGTGCCAGCGCACTCCGACCCCAGGGGACCATTGGTAAACAGCCCCAGCATTTT. V gene TRBV5-5 combines with J gene TRBJ1-5, with a possible D match to TRBD1 (6 bases). This CDR3 has 18 amino acids. Per the germline V gene, CDR1 is SGHKS and CDR2 is YYEKEE (reference sequence). Trimming left V 7 bases short and J 7 bases short, with 30 bases between.

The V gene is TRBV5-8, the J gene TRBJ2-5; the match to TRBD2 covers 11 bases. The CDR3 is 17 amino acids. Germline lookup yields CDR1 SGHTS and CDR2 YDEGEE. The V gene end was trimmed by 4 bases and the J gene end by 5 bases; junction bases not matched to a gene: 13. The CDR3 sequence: CASSPGISGGAGETQYF. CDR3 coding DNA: TGTGCCAGCAGCCCTGGCATTAGCGGGGGGGCCGGGGAGACCCAGTACTTC.

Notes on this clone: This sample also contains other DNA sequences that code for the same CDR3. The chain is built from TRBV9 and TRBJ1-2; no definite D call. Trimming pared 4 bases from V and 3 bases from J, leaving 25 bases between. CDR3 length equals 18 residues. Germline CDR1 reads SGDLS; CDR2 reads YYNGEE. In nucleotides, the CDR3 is TGTGCCAGCAGCCTAGAGGATTCGATCTACCAGGCCTACTATGGCTACACCTTC. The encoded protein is CASSLEDSIYQAYYGYTF.

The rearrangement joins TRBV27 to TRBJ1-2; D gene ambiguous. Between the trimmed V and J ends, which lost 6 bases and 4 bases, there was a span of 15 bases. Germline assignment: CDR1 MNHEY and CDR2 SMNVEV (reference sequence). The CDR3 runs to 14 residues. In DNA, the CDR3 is TGTGCCAGCAGGGGCATGTCTGGGAGCTATGGCTACACCTTC. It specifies CASRGMSGSYGYTF.

DNA of the CDR3: TGTGCCAGCAGCTTAGCGAAGGGGGCAGAAGCTTTCTTT. This encodes CASSLAKGAEAFF. This chain joins TRBV7-7 and TRBJ1-1; 7 nucleotides match TRBD1. CDR1 and CDR2 from the germline V gene are SSHAT and FNYEAQ (reference sequence). J lost 8 bases, V lost 0 bases, and 3 bases had no gene match. The CDR3 contains 13 residues. Using reference TRBV7-7 and TRBJ1-1 for the parts outside the CDR3, the full variable domain is GAGVSQSPRYKVTKRGQDVTLRCDPISSHATLYWYQQALGQGPEFLTYFNYEAQPDKSGLPSDRFSAERPEGSISTLTIQRTEQRDSAMYRCASSLAKGAEAFFGQGTRLTVV.

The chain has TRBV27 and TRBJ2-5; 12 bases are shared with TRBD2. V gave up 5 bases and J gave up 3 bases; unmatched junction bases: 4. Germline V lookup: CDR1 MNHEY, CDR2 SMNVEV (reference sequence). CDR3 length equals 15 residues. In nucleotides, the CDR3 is TGTGCCAGCAGTCCTAGGACTAGCGGGAAAGAGACCCAGTACTTC. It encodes CASSPRTSGKETQYF.